This T cell receptor beta chain came from a study of T cells in Graves' hyperthyroidism and ophthalmopathy (dated by TCRdb to between 2017 and 2020). Regarding the study in general: Peripheral blood was sampled at the time of initial diagnosis, prior to any treatment. According to the paper, TCR Vbeta CDR3 sequencing was carried out on approximately 140 peripheral blood samples, which came from under 50 ophthalmopathy, some 73 hyperthyroidism and roughly 17 progressor patients. The approximately 97 discovery patients were randomly divided into training and test sets at a 7:3 ratio. Thyroid tissue and blood T-cell repertoires from more than five Graves' hyperthyroidism patients were also compared in the study. A discovery cohort of about 96 patients, roughly 45 with Graves' ophthalmopathy and 55 to 60 with stable Graves' hyperthyroidism, was used to find distinguishing TCR V-J signatures. An independent validation cohort of about 19 hyperthyroidism patients and over 15 patients who later progressed to ophthalmopathy tested prospective prediction of ophthalmopathy. Once sampling was done, hyperthyroidism patients were given methimazole at a starting dose of 30 mg daily, whereas ophthalmopathy patients were given high-dose intravenous methylprednisolone. Overall study results and their limits: Blood samples also contained most of the expanded thyroid clonotypes (frequency above 0.001), which suggests that blood repertoires may reflect thyroid immune responses. A model built on a 13 V-J signature distinguished ophthalmopathy from stable hyperthyroidism, reaching 85% to 90% sensitivity and under 84% specificity in cross-validation and 80%/75% in testing. Sample size was not statistically predetermined, and investigators were not blinded to group allocation. In validation, progression to ophthalmopathy was predicted by the model with more than 65% sensitivity and nearly 75% specificity, a median of roughly 6 months before onset.

This clonotype was seen only a few times. The target of this receptor is not known. No base-level quality is on record; no much larger clone is a single base apart. Measured from the cysteine to the phenylalanine, the CDR3 is 12 residues long. Just the 36-base CDR3 DNA is kept, in frame starting at base 1. A distance of 5 bases separates the germline ends of V and J, which lose 2 bases and 2 bases respectively. The CDR1 and CDR2 encoded by the germline V gene are SGHDT and YYEEEE. A patient counted as having stable Graves' hyperthyroidism if no progression to ophthalmopathy occurred over 18 months of follow-up. Hyperthyroidism patients were newly diagnosed, with disease duration under 2 months, and aged 18 to 65 years. Any patient with an uncontrolled infection, another autoimmune disease, pregnancy or lactation was excluded. Clinical symptoms, serum thyroxine and TRAb, thyroid ultrasound, and orbital computed tomography formed the basis for the diagnoses. PBMCs were separated from 10 ml of fresh peripheral blood using Ficoll-Paque density gradient centrifugation. Total RNA was extracted using Trizol reagent, and RNA quality was assessed on an Agilent 2100 Bioanalyzer.

Amplification of TCR beta CDR3 regions was carried out from RNA transcripts. The first round of RT-PCR for the TCR CDR3 was performed with the HTBI primer set and the Qiagen OneStep RT-PCR kit. Libraries were constructed in a second round of multiplex PCR, after which size selection and purification were carried out. The libraries were sequenced on an Illumina HiSeq2000 using paired-end 100 bp reads. The original methods were these. SOAPnuke was used to process the raw data, throwing out any read that contained adapters or uncalled bases, had a mean Phred below 15, or lacked an exact constant-primer or identifier match. High-quality paired reads were merged using COPE v1.2.5, and each unique nucleotide sequence was defined as a clonotype. MiTCR v1.1 was used to align the clonotypes against IMGT TRBV, TRBD and TRBJ reference segments. Only V-J combinations with frequency above 0.0001, covering 99.2% of repertoires, were analysed. A TCS score was defined as the ratio between F50 (clonal expansion) and ExV (chaos), using BLOSUM62-based TCRdist between CDR3 peptides within each V-J. Welch's t-statistics and random forest reduced roughly 530 V-J features to roughly 13, which were used in a naive Bayes classifier (R e1071). In-frame beta chains were kept once TCRdb had trimmed the public reads at Q25 with fastp and called clones with MiXCR. Under each unique CDR3 protein, matching rows form one entry showing the most common genes and DNA. TCRdb, not the original authors, processed these V and J calls. This sample has 300,000 to 350,000 distinct CDR3 sequences in its table, and around 17% of those were observed once. The ten largest make up around 34% of the sample.

The specimen was blood. This TCR was recovered from a man between 25 and 39 years old with Graves' hyperthyroidism. The rearranged segments are TRBV5-6 and TRBJ2-7, with no confident D gene call. The CDR3 has the sequence CASSFSAYEQYF. Read as DNA, the sequence is TGTGCCAGCAGCTTTTCCGCCTACGAGCAGTACTTC.